This is a list of T cell receptor beta chains from one sample in a study of control samples from healthy donors and cancer patients. Sequencing was performed with immunoSEQ multiplex PCR; in TCRdb, only in-frame clones are kept and a portion is missing. The sample shows about 140,000 clones, around 94% of them seen only once. Source material: blood. These receptors all come from a man between 40 and 49 years old in good health. CDR3s include the opening cysteine and the closing phenylalanine or tryptophan. Each record gives: D gene, J gene, clone size, V gene, CDR3 DNA, CDR3 protein. D genes are given only for firm matches. Expanded clones are given a class, and other clones once, few, many or no size at all.

D: .; J: TRBJ1-1; size: .; V: TRBV6-4; DNA: TGTGCCAGCAGTGAAGTCTCGAACACTGAAGCTTTCTTT; CDR3: CASSEVSNTEAFF
D: .; J: TRBJ1-2; size: .; V: TRBV12-3/TRBV12-4; DNA: TGTGCCAGCAGTTTATCGCTTAACTATGGCTACACCTTC; CDR3: CASSLSLNYGYTF
D: .; J: TRBJ1-5; size: .; V: TRBV7-9; DNA: TGTGCCAGCAGCCAAGGAGGGAATAGCAATCAGCCCCAGCATTTT; CDR3: CASSQGGNSNQPQHF
D: .; J: TRBJ2-7; size: .; V: TRBV10-3; DNA: TGTGCCATCAGTGAGTCGACTTGGGTTAAAGCCTACGAGCAGTACTTC; CDR3: CAISESTWVKAYEQYF
D: TRBD1; J: TRBJ2-1; size: .; V: TRBV5-1; DNA: TGCGCCAGCAGCTCCGGGACAGAGGCATACAATGAGCAGTTCTTC; CDR3: CASSSGTEAYNEQFF
D: .; J: TRBJ1-1; size: .; V: TRBV10-3; DNA: TGTGCCATCAGTTTAGACGGACTAAACACTGAAGCTTTCTTT; CDR3: CAISLDGLNTEAFF
D: .; J: TRBJ2-2; size: .; V: TRBV30; DNA: TGTGCCTGGAAAAAAGGCGTCGGGGAGCTGTTTTTT; CDR3: CAWKKGVGELFF
D: .; J: TRBJ2-7; size: .; V: TRBV15; DNA: TGTGCCACCAGCAGAGTTCAGGGTAGGCTCGAGCAGTACTTC; CDR3: CATSRVQGRLEQYF
D: .; J: TRBJ1-2; size: .; V: TRBV5-4; DNA: TGTGCCAGCAACTTCCCTACAGCGGGTGCTGGCTACACCTTC; CDR3: CASNFPTAGAGYTF
D: TRBD1; J: TRBJ1-2; size: .; V: TRBV6-5; DNA: TGTGCCAGCAGCCCGGGACAGCTCTATGGCTACACCTTC; CDR3: CASSPGQLYGYTF
D: TRBD1; J: TRBJ1-4; size: .; V: TRBV15; DNA: TGTGCCACCAGACGGGACAGGGGAGAGGGGTTAAATCAAAAACTGTTTTTT; CDR3: CATRRDRGEGLNQKLFF
D: TRBD2; J: TRBJ2-3; size: .; V: TRBV15; DNA: TGTGCCACCAGCAGAGGTAGCGGGGGCGAGTACCTCACAGATACGCAGTATTTT; CDR3: CATSRGSGGEYLTDTQYF
D: TRBD1; J: TRBJ1-2; size: .; V: TRBV5-6; DNA: TGTGCCAGCAGCCCCGGGACAGGGTTTACTAACTATGGCTACACCTTC; CDR3: CASSPGTGFTNYGYTF
D: .; J: TRBJ2-7; size: .; V: TRBV5-6; DNA: TGTGCCAGCAGCTTGGATCTGGGGAACGAGCAGTACTTC; CDR3: CASSLDLGNEQYF
D: .; J: TRBJ2-7; size: few; V: TRBV13; DNA: TGTGCCAGCAGCGAGGGACCTCTAATGGGCGAGCAGTACTTC; CDR3: CASSEGPLMGEQYF
D: TRBD1; J: TRBJ2-1; size: .; V: TRBV11-2; DNA: TGTGCCAGCAGCTTTTATAGGACAGGGGACCGCAATGAGCAGTTCTTC; CDR3: CASSFYRTGDRNEQFF
D: .; J: TRBJ2-5; size: .; V: TRBV6-6; DNA: TGTGCCAGCAGTTTTCGAAGCGGGCAAGAGACCCAGTACTTC; CDR3: CASSFRSGQETQYF
D: .; J: TRBJ2-2; size: once; V: TRBV12-5; DNA: TGTGCTAGTGGTTTGCCAGGACAGCTCAACACCGGGGAGCTGTTTTTT; CDR3: CASGLPGQLNTGELFF
D: TRBD2; J: TRBJ2-4; size: .; V: TRBV28; DNA: TGTGCCAGCAGTTTCGGTCTGTTCAGCGGGATGGGAACCAAAAACATTCAGTACTTC; CDR3: CASSFGLFSGMGTKNIQYF
D: .; J: TRBJ2-7; size: .; V: TRBV2; DNA: TGTGCCAGCACTCCTCCGGTAGGAATGAAGCAGTACTTC; CDR3: CASTPPVGMKQYF
D: TRBD1; J: TRBJ1-2; size: .; V: TRBV5-6; DNA: TGTGCCAGCAGTTTTACAGGGGACTATGGCTACACCTTC; CDR3: CASSFTGDYGYTF
D: .; J: TRBJ1-6; size: few; V: TRBV7-3; DNA: TGTGCCAGCAGCGCAAGCGGGGGAGGTTCACCCCTCCACTTT; CDR3: CASSASGGGSPLHF
D: TRBD1; J: TRBJ1-2; size: .; V: TRBV5-5; DNA: TGTGCCAGCAGCTTCGACAGGGTCGGGGATGGCTACACCTTC; CDR3: CASSFDRVGDGYTF
D: .; J: TRBJ2-2; size: .; V: TRBV9; DNA: TGTGCCAGCAGCGTAGGCCTCGGGAGCACCGGGGAGCTGTTTTTT; CDR3: CASSVGLGSTGELFF
D: .; J: TRBJ2-7; size: .; V: TRBV19; DNA: TGTGCCAGCAGAGGGGGGATTAGCTCCTACGAGCAGTACTTC; CDR3: CASRGGISSYEQYF
D: .; J: TRBJ1-1; size: once; V: TRBV15; DNA: TGTGCCACCAGCAGAGATAAGGGAGAGAACACTGAAGCTTTCTTT; CDR3: CATSRDKGENTEAFF
D: .; J: TRBJ2-3; size: .; V: TRBV5-1; DNA: TGCGCCAGCAGCTCGACCGGGACCTCAGATACGCAGTATTTT; CDR3: CASSSTGTSDTQYF
D: .; J: TRBJ2-3; size: .; V: TRBV13; DNA: TGTGCCAGCAACATGAGGTTAGGGGGAGATACGCAGTATTTT; CDR3: CASNMRLGGDTQYF
D: TRBD2; J: TRBJ2-5; size: .; V: TRBV5-1; DNA: TGCGCCAGCAGCGCCGGGACTAGCGGCGAGACCCAGTACTTC; CDR3: CASSAGTSGETQYF
D: .; J: TRBJ2-7; size: .; V: TRBV5-6; DNA: TGTGCCAGCAGCTTCCGAGGGCATAGTCCCGAGCAGTACTTC; CDR3: CASSFRGHSPEQYF
D: .; J: TRBJ2-1; size: .; V: TRBV5-4; DNA: TGTGCCAGCAGCCCGGAGGCTAGAGATGAGCAGTTCTTC; CDR3: CASSPEARDEQFF
D: .; J: TRBJ1-2; size: .; V: TRBV18; DNA: TGTGCCAGCTCACCTCAGACGCCAGACTTTAACTATGGCTACACCTTC; CDR3: CASSPQTPDFNYGYTF
D: TRBD1; J: TRBJ1-5; size: .; V: TRBV2; DNA: TGTGCCAGCAGCTGGACAGGTAGCAATCAGCCCCAGCATTTT; CDR3: CASSWTGSNQPQHF
D: .; J: TRBJ1-3; size: .; V: TRBV6-1; DNA: TGTGCCAGCAGTGAAGCGGGGGGAAATGGAAACACCATATATTTT; CDR3: CASSEAGGNGNTIYF
D: .; J: TRBJ1-1; size: .; V: TRBV2; DNA: TGTGCCAGCAGCAGACAGCCTTTGAACACTGAAGCTTTCTTT; CDR3: CASSRQPLNTEAFF
D: .; J: TRBJ2-2; size: .; V: TRBV5-4; DNA: TGTGCCAGCAGCTTGGGGCAGGGCCCGGTCCAGCTGTTTTTT; CDR3: CASSLGQGPVQLFF
D: .; J: TRBJ2-3; size: .; V: TRBV5-5; DNA: TGTGCCAGCAGCTTGGATCAGACAGTAGTTTACACAGATACGCAGTATTTT; CDR3: CASSLDQTVVYTDTQYF
D: .; J: TRBJ1-1; size: .; V: TRBV5-3; DNA: TGTGCCAGAAGCTTGGAAAGGGCAGGGGCCACTGAAGCTTTCTTT; CDR3: CARSLERAGATEAFF
D: TRBD2; J: TRBJ2-3; size: .; V: TRBV18; DNA: TGTGCCAGCTCACCCCGACTAGCGGGAGGGGAGAGCACAGATACGCAGTATTTT; CDR3: CASSPRLAGGESTDTQYF
D: TRBD1; J: TRBJ1-4; size: .; V: TRBV6-5; DNA: TGTGCCAGCAGGGGACAGGGGTGGGTTGAAAAACTGTTTTTT; CDR3: CASRGQGWVEKLFF